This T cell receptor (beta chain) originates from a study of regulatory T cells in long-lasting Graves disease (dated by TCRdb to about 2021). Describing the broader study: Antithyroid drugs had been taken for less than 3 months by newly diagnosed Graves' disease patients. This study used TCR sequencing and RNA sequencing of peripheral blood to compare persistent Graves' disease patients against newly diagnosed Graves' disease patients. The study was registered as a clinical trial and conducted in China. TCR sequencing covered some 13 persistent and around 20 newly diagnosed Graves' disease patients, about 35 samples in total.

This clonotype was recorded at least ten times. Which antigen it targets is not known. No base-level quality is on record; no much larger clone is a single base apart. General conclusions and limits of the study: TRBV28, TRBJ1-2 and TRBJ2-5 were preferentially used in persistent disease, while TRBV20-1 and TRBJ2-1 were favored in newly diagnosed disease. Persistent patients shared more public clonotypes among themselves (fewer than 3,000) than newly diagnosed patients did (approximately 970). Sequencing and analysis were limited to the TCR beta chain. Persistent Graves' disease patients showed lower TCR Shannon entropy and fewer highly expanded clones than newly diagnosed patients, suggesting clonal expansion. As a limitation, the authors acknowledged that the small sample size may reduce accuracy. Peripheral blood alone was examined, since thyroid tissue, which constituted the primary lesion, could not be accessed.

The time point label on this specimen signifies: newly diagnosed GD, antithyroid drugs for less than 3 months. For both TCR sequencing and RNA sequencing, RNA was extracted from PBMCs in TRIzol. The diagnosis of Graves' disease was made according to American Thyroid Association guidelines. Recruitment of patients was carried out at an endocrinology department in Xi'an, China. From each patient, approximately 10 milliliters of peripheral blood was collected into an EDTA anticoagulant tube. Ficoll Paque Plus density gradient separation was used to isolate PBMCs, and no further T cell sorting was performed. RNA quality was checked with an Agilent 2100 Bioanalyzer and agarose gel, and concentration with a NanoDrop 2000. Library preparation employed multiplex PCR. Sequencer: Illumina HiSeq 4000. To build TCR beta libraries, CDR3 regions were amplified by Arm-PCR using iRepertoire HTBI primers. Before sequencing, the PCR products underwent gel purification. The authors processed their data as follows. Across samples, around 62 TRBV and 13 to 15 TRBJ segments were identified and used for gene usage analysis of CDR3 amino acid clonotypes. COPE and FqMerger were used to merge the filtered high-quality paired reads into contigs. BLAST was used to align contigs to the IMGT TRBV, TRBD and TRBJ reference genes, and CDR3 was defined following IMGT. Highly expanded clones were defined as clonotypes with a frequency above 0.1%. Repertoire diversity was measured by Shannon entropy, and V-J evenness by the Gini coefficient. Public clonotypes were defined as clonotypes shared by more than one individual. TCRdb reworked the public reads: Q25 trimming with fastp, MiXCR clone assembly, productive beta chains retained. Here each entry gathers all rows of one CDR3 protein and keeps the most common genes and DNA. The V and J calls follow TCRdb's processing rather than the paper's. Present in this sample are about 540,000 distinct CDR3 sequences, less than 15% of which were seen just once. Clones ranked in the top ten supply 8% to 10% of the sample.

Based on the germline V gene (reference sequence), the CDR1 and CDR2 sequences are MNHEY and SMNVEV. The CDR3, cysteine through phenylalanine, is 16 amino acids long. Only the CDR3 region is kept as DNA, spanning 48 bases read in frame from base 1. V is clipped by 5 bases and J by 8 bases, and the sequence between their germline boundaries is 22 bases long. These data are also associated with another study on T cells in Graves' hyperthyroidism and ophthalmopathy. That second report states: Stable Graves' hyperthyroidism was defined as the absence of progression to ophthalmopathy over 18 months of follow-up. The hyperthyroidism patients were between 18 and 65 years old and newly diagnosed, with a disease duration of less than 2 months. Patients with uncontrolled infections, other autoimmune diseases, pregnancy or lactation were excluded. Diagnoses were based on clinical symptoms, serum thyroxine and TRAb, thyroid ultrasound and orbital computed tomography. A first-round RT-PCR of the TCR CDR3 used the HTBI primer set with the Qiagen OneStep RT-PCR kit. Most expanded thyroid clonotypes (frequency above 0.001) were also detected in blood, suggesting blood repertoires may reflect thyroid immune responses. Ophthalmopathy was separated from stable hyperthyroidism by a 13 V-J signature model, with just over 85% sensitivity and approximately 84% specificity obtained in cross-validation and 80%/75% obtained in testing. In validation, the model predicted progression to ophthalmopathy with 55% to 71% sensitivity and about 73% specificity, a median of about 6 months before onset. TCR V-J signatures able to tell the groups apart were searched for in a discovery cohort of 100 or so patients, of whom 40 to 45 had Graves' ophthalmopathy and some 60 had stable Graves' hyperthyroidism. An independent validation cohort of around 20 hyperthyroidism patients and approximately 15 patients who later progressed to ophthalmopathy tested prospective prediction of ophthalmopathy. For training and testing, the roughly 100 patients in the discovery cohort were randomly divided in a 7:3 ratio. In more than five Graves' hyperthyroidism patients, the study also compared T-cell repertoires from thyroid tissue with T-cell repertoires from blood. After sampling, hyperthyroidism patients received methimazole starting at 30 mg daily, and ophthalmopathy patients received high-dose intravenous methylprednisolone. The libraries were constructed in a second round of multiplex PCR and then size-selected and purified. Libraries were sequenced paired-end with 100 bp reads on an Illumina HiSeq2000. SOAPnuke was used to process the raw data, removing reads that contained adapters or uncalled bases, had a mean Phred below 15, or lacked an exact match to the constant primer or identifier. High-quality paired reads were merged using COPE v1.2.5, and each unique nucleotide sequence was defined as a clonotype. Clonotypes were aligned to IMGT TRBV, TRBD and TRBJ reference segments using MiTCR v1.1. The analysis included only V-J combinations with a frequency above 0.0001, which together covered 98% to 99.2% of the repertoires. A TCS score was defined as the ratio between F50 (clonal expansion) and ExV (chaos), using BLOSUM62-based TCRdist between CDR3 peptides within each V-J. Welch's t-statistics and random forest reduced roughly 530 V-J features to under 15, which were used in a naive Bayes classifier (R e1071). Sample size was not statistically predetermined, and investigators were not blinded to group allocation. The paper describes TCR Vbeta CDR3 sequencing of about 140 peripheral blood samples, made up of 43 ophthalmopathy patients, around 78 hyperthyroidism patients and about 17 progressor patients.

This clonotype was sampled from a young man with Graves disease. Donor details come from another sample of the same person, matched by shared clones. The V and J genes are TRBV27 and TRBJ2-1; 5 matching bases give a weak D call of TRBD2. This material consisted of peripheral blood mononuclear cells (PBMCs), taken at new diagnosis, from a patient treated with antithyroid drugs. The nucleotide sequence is TGTGCCAGCAGTCTCACCGGGGTCACCCCGGAGGATGAGCAGTTCTTC. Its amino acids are CASSLTGVTPEDEQFF.